The table lists the clone carrying this TCR beta chain with many counts. The data stem from a study of regulatory T cells in long-lasting Graves disease. TCR beta libraries were built with iRepertoire HTBI primers and Arm-PCR of CDR3 regions. One entry per CDR3 protein results from TCRdb running MiXCR on the multiplex PCR reads. The table lists a few hundred thousand distinct CDR3 sequences, about 18% of them singletons. Germline loops: CDR1 KGHDR, CDR2 SFDVKD. V was cut by 3 bases and J by 1 base, with 14 bases left in between. CDR3 length: 16 residues. Indicated time point: newly diagnosed GD, antithyroid drugs for less than 3 months. Isolated PBMC RNA provided the starting material for the TCR library. These data were also reused for a study on T cells in Graves' hyperthyroidism and ophthalmopathy.

The clonotype originates from a woman aged 25 to 39 with Graves disease. V and J are TRBV24-1 and TRBJ2-5; possibly TRBD1 or TRBD2 for D (5 bases each). Sequencing used peripheral blood mononuclear cells (PBMCs), obtained at new diagnosis, from a patient treated with antithyroid drugs. The CDR3 loop reads CATSDRTGASQETQYF. As DNA, the CDR3 is TGTGCCACCAGTGATAGGACTGGGGCTAGCCAAGAGACCCAGTACTTC.